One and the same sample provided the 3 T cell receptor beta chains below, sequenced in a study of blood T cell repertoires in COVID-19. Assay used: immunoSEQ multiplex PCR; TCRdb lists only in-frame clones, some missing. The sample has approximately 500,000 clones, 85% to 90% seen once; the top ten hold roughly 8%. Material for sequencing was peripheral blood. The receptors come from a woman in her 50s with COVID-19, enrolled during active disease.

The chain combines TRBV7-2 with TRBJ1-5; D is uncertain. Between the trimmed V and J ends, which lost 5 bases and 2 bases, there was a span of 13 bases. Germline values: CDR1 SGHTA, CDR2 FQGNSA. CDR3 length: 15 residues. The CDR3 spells CASSHTDTGNQPQHF. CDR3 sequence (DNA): TGTGCCAGCAGCCATACCGACACCGGCAATCAGCCCCAGCATTTT.

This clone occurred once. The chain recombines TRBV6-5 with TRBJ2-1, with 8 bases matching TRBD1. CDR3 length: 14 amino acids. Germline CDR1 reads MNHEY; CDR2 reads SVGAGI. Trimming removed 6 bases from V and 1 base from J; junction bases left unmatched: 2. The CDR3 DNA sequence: TGTGCCAGCAGCCGGACAGGGTCCTACAATGAGCAGTTCTTC. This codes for CASSRTGSYNEQFF.

CDR3: CASSIFGGLAVNEQFF. Here the CDR3 DNA reads TGTGCCAGTAGTATTTTCGGAGGACTAGCGGTCAATGAGCAGTTCTTC. V gene TRBV19 combines with J gene TRBJ2-1; 10 nucleotides align to TRBD2. V lost 3 bases and J lost 6; bases outside the gene matches: 8. Germline V lookup: CDR1 LNHDA, CDR2 SQIVND (reference sequence). This CDR3 has 16 residues.